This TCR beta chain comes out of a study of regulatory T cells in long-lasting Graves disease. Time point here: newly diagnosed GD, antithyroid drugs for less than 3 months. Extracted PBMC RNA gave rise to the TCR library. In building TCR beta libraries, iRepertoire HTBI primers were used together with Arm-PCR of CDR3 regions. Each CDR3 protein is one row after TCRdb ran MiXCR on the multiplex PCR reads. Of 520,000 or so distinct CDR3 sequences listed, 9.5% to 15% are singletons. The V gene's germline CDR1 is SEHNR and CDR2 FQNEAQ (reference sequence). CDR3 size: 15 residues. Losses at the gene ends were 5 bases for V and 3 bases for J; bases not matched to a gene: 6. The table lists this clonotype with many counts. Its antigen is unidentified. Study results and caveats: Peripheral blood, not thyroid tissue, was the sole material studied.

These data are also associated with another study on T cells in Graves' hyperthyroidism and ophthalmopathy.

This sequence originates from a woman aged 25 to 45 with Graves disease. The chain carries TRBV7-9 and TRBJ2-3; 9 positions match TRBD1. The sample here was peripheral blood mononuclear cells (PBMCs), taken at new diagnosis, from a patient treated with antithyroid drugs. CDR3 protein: CASSLGQGQTDTQYF. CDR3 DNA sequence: TGTGCCAGCAGCCTAGGACAGGGGCAAACAGATACGCAGTATTTT.